This T cell receptor beta chain was documented in a study of blood T cells in healthy people across ages. Study-wide results and limits: With age, beta diversity per million T cells declined roughly linearly, significantly by roughly 40. A strong correlation was found between TCR beta diversity and the percentage of naive T cells.

Germline CDR1 and CDR2: LGHNA and YNFKEQ. V was pared by 4 bases and J by 1 base, with 5 bases of the junction left unmatched. This CDR3 contains 15 residues. For the second PCR, which ran for roughly 7 to 11 cycles, a sample-barcoded 5' primer and a J-beta primer mix were used. Each cDNA was tagged by a template-switch adaptor containing 12 random nucleotides. TCRdb reprocessed the 5' RACE reads via MiXCR and lists one record per CDR3 protein. This sample yields over 600,000 distinct CDR3 sequences, of which roughly 46% are seen a single time; around a sixth belongs to the top ten. Remarks on this clonotype: Its antigen remains unidentified.

This sequence originates from a man at least 80 years old in good health. The chain joins TRBV4-2 to TRBJ2-7, with TRBD1 identical over 9 bases. Sequenced: blood. This CDR3 is CASSPPGTGSYEQYF. CDR3 DNA sequence: TGTGCCAGCAGCCCCCCCGGGACAGGGTCCTACGAGCAGTACTTC.